Below, 18 T cell receptor beta chains from the same sample are listed, as sequenced in a study of OX40 agonist ivuxolimab in advanced cancers. Assay used: immunoSEQ multiplex PCR; TCRdb lists only in-frame clones, some missing. The table has around 39,000 clones, 82% seen once. The sequenced sample was CD4+ or CD8+ T cells sorted from blood, obtained in a trial of the OX40 agonist ivuxolimab. The receptors stem from an adult with an advanced solid tumor such as melanoma, head and neck, liver or kidney cancer.

The rearrangement joins TRBV6-6 to TRBJ1-1; D possibly corresponds to TRBD1 (5 bases). This CDR3 has 15 amino acids. V was clipped by 6 bases and J by 7 bases, with 21 bases between them. Germline loops: CDR1 MNHNY, CDR2 SVGAGI (reference sequence). The CDR3 region is CASSLRGGTWYEAFF. The CDR3 nucleotides are TGTGCCAGCAGCCTACGCGGCGGGACTTGGTATGAAGCTTTCTTT.

The V call is TRBV4-3, the J call TRBJ2-4, with 7 bases fitting TRBD1. Germline assignment: CDR1 LGHNA and CDR2 YSLEER. This CDR3 is 15 amino acids long. Trimming cost V 6 bases and J 2 bases; bases outside gene matches: 7. The DNA for the CDR3 is TGCGCCAGCAGTACCCAGGGGGTAACCAAAAACATTCAGTACTTC. Its protein product is CASSTQGVTKNIQYF.

J is TRBJ2-1 and V is TRBV7-2, with D perhaps assigned TRBD1 or TRBD2 (5 bases each). The germline CDR1 and CDR2 sequences are SGHTA and FQGNSA. Trimming cost V 1 base and J 6 bases, with 13 bases left between them. This CDR3 is built from 15 residues. DNA of the CDR3: TGTGCCAGCAGCTTAGATCCGGGGCCCACCAATGAGCAGTTCTTC. As protein: CASSLDPGPTNEQFF.

V gene TRBV2 combines with J gene TRBJ2-5, with TRBD2 identical over 7 bases. After removal of 3 bases from V and 3 bases from J, the junction contained 7 bases not matched to a gene. The germline gives CDR1 SNHLY, CDR2 FYNNEI. The CDR3 runs to 15 residues. The CDR3 DNA is TGTGCCAGCAGTGATGGGGGGGGTGGGAAAGAGACCCAGTACTTC. This gives the protein CASSDGGGGKETQYF.

The CDR3 here is CASSLGGDATNEKLFF. The CDR3 DNA follows: TGCGCCAGCAGCTTGGGGGGAGATGCAACTAATGAAAAACTGTTTTTT. The V and J genes are TRBV5-1 and TRBJ1-4; D is unresolved. CDR1 is SGHRS, CDR2 YFSETQ, per germline. This CDR3 is 16 amino acids long. The V end lost 0 bases, the J end lost 0 bases, and 9 bases lay between the germline ends.

This chain joins TRBV5-1 and TRBJ1-2; 9 positions match TRBD1. CDR1 is SGHRS, CDR2 YFSETQ, per germline. The CDR3 has 17 amino acids. V lost 2 bases, J lost 4 bases, and 12 bases stayed unmatched. The CDR3 region is CASSFSDRGWGGYGYTF. The CDR3 region has the DNA TGCGCCAGCAGCTTCTCGGACAGGGGATGGGGAGGCTATGGCTACACCTTC.

V and J are TRBV11-2 and TRBJ1-6, with D possibly matching TRBD1 (5 bases). Looked up from germline, CDR1 is SGHAT and CDR2 is FQNNGV. This CDR3 has 18 amino acids. Trimming pared 0 bases from V and 0 bases from J, leaving 12 bases between. CDR3 in DNA: TGTGCCAGCAGCTTAGATAAGAGGGGCAACTCCTATAATTCACCCCTCCACTTT. Protein product: CASSLDKRGNSYNSPLHF.

The rearrangement uses TRBV9 and TRBJ2-1; no reliable D call. Between the trimmed V and J ends, which lost 4 bases and 5 bases, there was a span of 16 bases. The CDR3 consists of 15 residues. Per germline, CDR1 SGDLS and CDR2 YYNGEE. As DNA, the CDR3 is TGTGCCAGCAGCCCATTGGCCGGGTCTAACAATGAGCAGTTCTTC. Translating it yields CASSPLAGSNNEQFF.

The chain carries TRBV4-3 and TRBJ2-3; 13 positions agree with TRBD2. Germline CDR1 and CDR2: LGHNA and YSLEER. The V and J ends lost 0 bases and 2 bases, in that order; junction bases with no gene match: 8. This CDR3 is 19 amino acids long. The CDR3 coding sequence is TGCGCCAGCAGCCAAGATCGCCGACTAGCGGGGGGCTACACAGATACGCAGTATTTT. Translated, it gives CASSQDRRLAGGYTDTQYF.

The chain is built from TRBV19 and TRBJ2-1, with D possibly being TRBD2 (6 bases). The V gene lost 3 bases and the J gene lost 6 bases, with 15 bases spanning the gap. CDR3 size: 15 residues. Germline lookup yields CDR1 LNHDA and CDR2 SQIVND (reference sequence). The CDR3, as DNA: TGTGCCAGTAGTATCGGCGGGGCGCTCACCAATGAGCAGTTCTTC. Encoded protein: CASSIGGALTNEQFF.

This sequence joins TRBV7-2 and TRBJ2-5, with D uncertain. CDR1 is SGHTA, CDR2 FQGNSA, per germline. This CDR3 region has 15 residues. V was clipped by 2 bases and J by 1 base, with 11 bases between them. The CDR3 region has the DNA TGTGCCAGCAGCTTATCCCCTGGCGGCCAAGAGACCCAGTACTTC. The encoded protein is CASSLSPGGQETQYF.

J is TRBJ1-5 and V is TRBV11-3; no definite D call. The CDR3 consists of 15 residues. The germline V gene has CDR1 SGHNT and CDR2 YENEEA. V lost 0 bases, J lost 2 bases, and 8 bases lay in between. For the CDR3, the DNA is TGTGCCAGCAGCTTAGACTTGTGGCGCAATCAGCCCCAGCATTTT. It encodes CASSLDLWRNQPQHF.

This chain connects TRBV11-2 to TRBJ2-1; TRBD1 agrees at 9 bases. Germline V CDR1 and CDR2: SGHAT, FQNNGV. The CDR3 length is 15 residues. Trimming cost V 0 bases and J 4 bases; bases outside gene matches: 1. The CDR3 protein is CASSLEGQGYNEQFF. The CDR3 DNA reads as TGTGCCAGCAGCTTAGAGGGACAGGGTTACAATGAGCAGTTCTTC.

The chain employs TRBV7-2 and TRBJ1-1, with D possibly matching TRBD1 (6 bases). The CDR3 has 17 amino acids. Germline V CDR1 and CDR2: SGHTA, FQGNSA. Trimming took off 8 bases at V and 0 bases at J, with 22 bases between the two ends. CDR3 protein: CASGRRLGGSMNTEAFF. Here the CDR3 DNA reads TGTGCCAGCGGGCGTAGGTTAGGGGGAAGTATGAACACTGAAGCTTTCTTT.

This rearrangement joins TRBV19 to TRBJ2-7; possibly TRBD1 for D (6 bases). CDR1 and CDR2 from the germline V gene are LNHDA and SQIVND (reference sequence). V lost 8 bases and J lost 3, with 14 bases in between. This CDR3 is 13 amino acids long. The CDR3 DNA reads as TGTGCCAGTTGCCGGGGACACGGCTACGAGCAGTACTTC. Protein: CASCRGHGYEQYF.

This chain connects TRBV5-6 to TRBJ1-3; D is unresolved. V gave up 3 bases and J gave up 3 bases, with 10 bases separating them. The germline gives CDR1 SGHDT, CDR2 YYEEEE. CDR3 length: 14 residues. DNA for the CDR3: TGTGCCAGCAGCTCGTTGGGCGGTGGAAACACCATATATTTT. Encoded protein: CASSSLGGGNTIYF.

The chain recombines TRBV6-5 with TRBJ1-2; possible D gene TRBD1, 6 bases. The CDR3 is made up of 12 amino acids. V gave up 6 bases and J gave up 8 bases, with 13 bases separating them. Germline V gene sequence: CDR1 MNHEY, CDR2 SVGAGI. The CDR3 spells CASSLDRYGYTF. CDR3 nucleotides: TGTGCCAGCAGCCTCGACAGGTACGGCTACACCTTC.

V and J are TRBV19 and TRBJ1-6; D uncertain. CDR3 length equals 12 residues. Deletions cut 3 bases from V and 10 bases from J, with 7 bases between. Germline V lookup: CDR1 LNHDA, CDR2 SQIVND (reference sequence). The CDR3 sequence is CASSIVGSPLHF. DNA of the CDR3: TGTGCCAGTAGTATCGTCGGGTCACCCCTCCACTTT.